This TCR beta chain comes out of a study of blood T cell repertoires in COVID-19. In the original analysis: By means of reference gene primer amplification, nucleated cell counts were estimated. The method was immunoSEQ multiplex PCR; TCRdb's version includes in-frame clones alone and lacks a portion of them. The V and J calls and clone size are taken from that table; D and trimming were inferred from the DNA. The top ten clones hold approximately 4.3% of a sample with some 130,000 clones, 80% to 90% of them seen once. The V end was cut by 4 bases, the J end by 2 bases, with 16 bases between. Per the germline V gene, CDR1 is SGHRS and CDR2 is YFSETQ. The CDR3 totals 16 residues. In Seattle, patients joined the study during active infection and were tracked longitudinally.

Sequenced input: peripheral blood. This TCR derives from a man in his 60s with COVID-19, enrolled during active disease. The chain links TRBV5-1 to TRBJ1-3; a weak D match, TRBD1 (6 bases). The CDR3 loop is CASSPEGGAAGNTIYF. DNA of the CDR3: TGCGCCAGCAGCCCTGAGGGGGGGGCCGCTGGAAACACCATATATTTT.